This T cell receptor beta chain was identified during a study of ipilimumab plus nivolumab after autologous stem cell transplantation. Trimming pared 0 bases from V and 5 bases from J, leaving 12 bases between. This CDR3 has 14 residues. Germline CDR1 is SGHDT and CDR2 is YYEEEE. Sequenced by immunoSEQ multiplex PCR; TCRdb stores in-frame clones only, minus some. The sample gives fewer than 95,000 clones, 75% to 85% of which show up once; roughly 2% is in the top ten. The table lists this clone with a count of one. This sequence joins TRBV5-6 and TRBJ2-7; D is possibly TRBD2 (5 bases). Sequenced here: PBMCs, sampled in a trial of ipilimumab plus nivolumab as post-transplant consolidation. This clonotype was sampled from a male donor with diffuse large B-cell lymphoma. The CDR3 DNA sequence: TGTGCCAGCAGCTTGGGTGTTTCCGGGGACGAGCAGTACTTC. This codes for CASSLGVSGDEQYF.